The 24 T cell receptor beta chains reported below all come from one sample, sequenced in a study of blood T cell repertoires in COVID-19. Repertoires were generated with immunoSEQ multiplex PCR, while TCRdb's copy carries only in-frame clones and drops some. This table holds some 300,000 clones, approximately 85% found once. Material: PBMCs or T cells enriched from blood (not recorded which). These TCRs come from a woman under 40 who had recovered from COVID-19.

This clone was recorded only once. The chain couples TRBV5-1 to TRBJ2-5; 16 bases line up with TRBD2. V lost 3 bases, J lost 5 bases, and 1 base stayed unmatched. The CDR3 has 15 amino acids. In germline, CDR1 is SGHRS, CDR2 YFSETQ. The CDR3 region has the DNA TGCGCCAGCAGCTCGGGACTAGCGGGAGGGGAGACCCAGTACTTC. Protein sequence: CASSSGLAGGETQYF.

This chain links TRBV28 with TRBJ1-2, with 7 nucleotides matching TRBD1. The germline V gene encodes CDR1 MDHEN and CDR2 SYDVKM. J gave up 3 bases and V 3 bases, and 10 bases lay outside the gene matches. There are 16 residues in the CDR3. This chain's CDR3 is CASSFVGQGGYYGYTF. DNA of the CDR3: TGTGCCAGCAGTTTTGTCGGGCAGGGGGGATACTATGGCTACACCTTC.

The CDR3 here is CATRDFYNEQFF. Here the CDR3 DNA reads TGTGCCACCCGGGACTTTTACAATGAGCAGTTCTTC. This chain uses TRBV10-3 with TRBJ2-1, with D possibly TRBD2 on 6 matching bases. Germline values: CDR1 ENHRY, CDR2 SYGVKD. V was clipped by 10 bases and J by 4 bases, with 11 bases between them. CDR3 size: 12 residues.

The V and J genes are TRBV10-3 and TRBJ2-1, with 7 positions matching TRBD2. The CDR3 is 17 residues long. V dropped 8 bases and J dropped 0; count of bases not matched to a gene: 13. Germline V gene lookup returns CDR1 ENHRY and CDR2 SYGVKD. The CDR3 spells CAIGFSTSASSYNEQFF. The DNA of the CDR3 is TGTGCCATCGGGTTTAGCACTAGCGCGAGCTCCTACAATGAGCAGTTCTTC.

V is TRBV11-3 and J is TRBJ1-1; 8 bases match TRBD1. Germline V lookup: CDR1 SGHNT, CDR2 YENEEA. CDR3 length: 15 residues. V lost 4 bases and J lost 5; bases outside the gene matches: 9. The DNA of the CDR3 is TGTGCCAGCAGCTCCTGGACAGGGCAGGGGACTGAAGCTTTCTTT. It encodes CASSSWTGQGTEAFF.

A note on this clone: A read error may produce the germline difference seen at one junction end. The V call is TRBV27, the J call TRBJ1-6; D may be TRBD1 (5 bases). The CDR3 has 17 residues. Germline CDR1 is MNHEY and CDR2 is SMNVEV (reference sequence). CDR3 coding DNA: TGTGCCAGCAGTCTATCTAGACAGAGCTCCTATAATTCACCCCTCCACTTT. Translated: CASSLSRQSSYNSPLHF.

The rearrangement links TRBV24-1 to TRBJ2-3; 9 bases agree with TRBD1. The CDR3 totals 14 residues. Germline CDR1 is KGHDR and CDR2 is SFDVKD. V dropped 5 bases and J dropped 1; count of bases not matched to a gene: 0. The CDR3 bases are TGTGCCACCAGTGGGACAGGGGGCACAGATACGCAGTATTTT. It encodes CATSGTGGTDTQYF.

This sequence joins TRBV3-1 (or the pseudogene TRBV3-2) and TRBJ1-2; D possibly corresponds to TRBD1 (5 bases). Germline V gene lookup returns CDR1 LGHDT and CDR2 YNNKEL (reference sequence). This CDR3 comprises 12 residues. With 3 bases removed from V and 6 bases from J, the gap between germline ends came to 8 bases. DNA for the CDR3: TGTGCCAGCAGCCAGGGGCTCGATGGCTACACCTTC. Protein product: CASSQGLDGYTF.

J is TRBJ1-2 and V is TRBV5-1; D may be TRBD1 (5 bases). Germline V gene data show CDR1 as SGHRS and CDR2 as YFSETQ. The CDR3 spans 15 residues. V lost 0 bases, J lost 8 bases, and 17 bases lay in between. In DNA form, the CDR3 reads TGCGCCAGCAGCTTGGTGGGGGGAAACAGGCACGGCTACACCTTC. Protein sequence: CASSLVGGNRHGYTF. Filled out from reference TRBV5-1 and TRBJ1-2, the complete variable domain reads KAGVTQTPRYLIKTRGQQVTLSCSPISGHRSVSWYQQTPGQGLQFLFEYFSETQRNKGNFPGRFSGRQFSNSRSEMNVSTLELGDSALYLCASSLVGGNRHGYTFGSGTRLTVV.

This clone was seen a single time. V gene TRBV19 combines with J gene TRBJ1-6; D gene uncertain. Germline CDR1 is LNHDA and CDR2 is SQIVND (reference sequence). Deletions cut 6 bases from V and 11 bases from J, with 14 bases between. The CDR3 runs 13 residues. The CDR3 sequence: CASRSNARPPLHF. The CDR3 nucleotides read TGTGCCAGTAGATCGAATGCCAGGCCACCCCTCCACTTT.

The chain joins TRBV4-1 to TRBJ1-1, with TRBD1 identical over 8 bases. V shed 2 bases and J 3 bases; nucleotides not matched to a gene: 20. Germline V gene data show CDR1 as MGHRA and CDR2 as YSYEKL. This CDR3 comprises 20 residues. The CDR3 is CASSQRITGTGKRGYTEAFF. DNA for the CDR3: TGCGCCAGCAGCCAAAGGATTACCGGGACAGGTAAGCGGGGCTACACTGAAGCTTTCTTT.

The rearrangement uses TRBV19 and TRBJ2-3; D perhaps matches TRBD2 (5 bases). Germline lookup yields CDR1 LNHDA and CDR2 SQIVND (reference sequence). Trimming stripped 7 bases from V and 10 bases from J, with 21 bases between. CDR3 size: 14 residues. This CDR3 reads CASTPGVPTQAQYF. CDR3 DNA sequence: TGTGCCAGTACCCCCGGGGTCCCCACCCAGGCGCAGTATTTT.

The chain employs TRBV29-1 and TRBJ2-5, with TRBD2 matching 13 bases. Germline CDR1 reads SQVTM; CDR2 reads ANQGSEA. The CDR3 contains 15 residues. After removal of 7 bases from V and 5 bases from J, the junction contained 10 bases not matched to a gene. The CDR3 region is CSATTSGGASETQYF. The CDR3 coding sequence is TGCAGCGCTACCACTAGCGGGGGGGCCTCTGAGACCCAGTACTTC.

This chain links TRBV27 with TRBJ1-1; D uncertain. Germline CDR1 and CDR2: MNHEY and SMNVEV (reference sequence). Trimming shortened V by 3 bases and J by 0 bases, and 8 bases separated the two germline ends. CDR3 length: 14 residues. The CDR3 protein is CASSLSTLNTEAFF. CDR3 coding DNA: TGTGCCAGCAGTTTGTCGACTCTGAACACTGAAGCTTTCTTT.

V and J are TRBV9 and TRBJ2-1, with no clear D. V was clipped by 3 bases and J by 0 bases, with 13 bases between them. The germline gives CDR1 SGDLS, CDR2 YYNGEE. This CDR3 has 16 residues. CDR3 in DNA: TGTGCCAGCAGCGGGCGGTCAAGGCGCTCCTACAATGAGCAGTTCTTC. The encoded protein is CASSGRSRRSYNEQFF.

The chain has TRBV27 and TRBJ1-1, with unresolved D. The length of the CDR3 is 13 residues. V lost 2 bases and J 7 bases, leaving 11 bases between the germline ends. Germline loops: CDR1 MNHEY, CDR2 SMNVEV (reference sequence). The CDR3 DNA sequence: TGTGCCAGCAGTTTAGGATCGGGTCTTGAAGCTTTCTTT. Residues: CASSLGSGLEAFF.

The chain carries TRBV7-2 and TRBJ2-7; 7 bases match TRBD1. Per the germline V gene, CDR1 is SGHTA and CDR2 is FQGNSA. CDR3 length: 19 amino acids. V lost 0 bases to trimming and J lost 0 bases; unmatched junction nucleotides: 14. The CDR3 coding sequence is TGTGCCAGCAGCTTAGCGGTATTCGGGACAGCTTTGAGCTCCTACGAGCAGTACTTC. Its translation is CASSLAVFGTALSSYEQYF.

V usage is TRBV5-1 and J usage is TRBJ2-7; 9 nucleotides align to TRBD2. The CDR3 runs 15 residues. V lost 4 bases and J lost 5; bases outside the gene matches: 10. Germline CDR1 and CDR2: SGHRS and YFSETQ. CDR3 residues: CASSRRGTSNDEQYF. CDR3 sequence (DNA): TGCGCCAGCAGCCGGAGAGGGACTAGCAACGACGAGCAGTACTTC.

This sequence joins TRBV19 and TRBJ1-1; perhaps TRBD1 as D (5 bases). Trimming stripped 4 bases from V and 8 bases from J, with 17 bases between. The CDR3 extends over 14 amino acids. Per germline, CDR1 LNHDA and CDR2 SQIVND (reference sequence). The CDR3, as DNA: TGTGCCAGTAGTAGCCCAGGGCGGTGGCAAGAAGCTTTCTTT. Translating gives CASSSPGRWQEAFF.

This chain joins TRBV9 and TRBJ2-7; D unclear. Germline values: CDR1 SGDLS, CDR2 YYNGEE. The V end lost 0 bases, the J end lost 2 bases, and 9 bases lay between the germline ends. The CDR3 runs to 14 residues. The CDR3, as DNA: TGTGCCAGCAGCGTAGGAGACTCAGCCTACGAGCAGTACTTC. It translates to CASSVGDSAYEQYF.

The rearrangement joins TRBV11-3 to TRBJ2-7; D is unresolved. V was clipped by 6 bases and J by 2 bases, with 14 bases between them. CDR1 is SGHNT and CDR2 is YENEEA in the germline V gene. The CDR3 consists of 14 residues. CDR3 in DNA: TGTGCCAGCAGGGCCAAAGAACCCCCCTACGAGCAGTACTTC. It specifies CASRAKEPPYEQYF. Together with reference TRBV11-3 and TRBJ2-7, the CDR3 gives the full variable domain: EAGVVQSPRYKIIEKKQPVAFWCNPISGHNTLYWYLQNLGQGPELLIRYENEEAVDDSQLPKDRFSAERLKGVDSTLKIQPAELGDSAVYLCASRAKEPPYEQYFGPGTRLTVT.

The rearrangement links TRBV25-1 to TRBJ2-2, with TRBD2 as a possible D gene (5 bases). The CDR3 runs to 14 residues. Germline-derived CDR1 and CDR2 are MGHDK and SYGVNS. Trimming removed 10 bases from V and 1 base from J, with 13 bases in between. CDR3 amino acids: CATKLGENTGELFF. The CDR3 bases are TGTGCCACCAAGCTCGGGGAGAACACCGGGGAGCTGTTTTTT.

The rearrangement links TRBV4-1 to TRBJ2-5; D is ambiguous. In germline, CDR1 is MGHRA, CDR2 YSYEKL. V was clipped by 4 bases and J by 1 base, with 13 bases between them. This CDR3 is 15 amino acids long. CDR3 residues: CASSLAPLLQETQYF. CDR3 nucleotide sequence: TGCGCCAGCAGCCTAGCACCACTCCTCCAAGAGACCCAGTACTTC.

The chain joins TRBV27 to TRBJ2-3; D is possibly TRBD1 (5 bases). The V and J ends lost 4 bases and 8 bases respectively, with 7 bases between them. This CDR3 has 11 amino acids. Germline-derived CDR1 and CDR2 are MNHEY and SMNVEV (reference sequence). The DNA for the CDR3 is TGTGCCAGCAGTTCCCAGGGTACGCAGTATTTT. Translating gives CASSSQGTQYF.